The 13 T cell receptor beta chains presented below share a single source sample, sequenced in a study. One entry per CDR3 protein results from TCRdb running MiXCR on the 5' RACE reads. The top ten clones hold approximately 4.1% of a sample with approximately 40,000 distinct CDR3 sequences, approximately 22% of them seen once. Treg sorting used a CD4+CD25+CD127-/low gate. The specimen sequenced was Tregs sorted from blood. These receptors were collected from a female donor with breast cancer.

A note on this clonotype: A read error may be the cause here, since a much bigger clone is one base away. This chain links TRBV18 with TRBJ1-4; D gene unclear. This CDR3 is built from 14 residues. Germline assignment: CDR1 KGHSH and CDR2 LQKENI. CDR3 DNA: TGTGCCAGCTCACCGGGGTCCAATAATGAAAAACTGGTTTTT. This gives the protein CASSPGSNNEKLVF.

This clonotype was detected ten times or more. The genes are TRBV6-1 and TRBJ2-5, with D maybe TRBD1 (5 bases). The ends were cut back, 8 bases at V and 4 bases at J, with 8 bases in the middle. Germline CDR1 MNHNS, CDR2 SASEGT. This CDR3 contains 11 residues. The CDR3 spells CASGARETQYF. Here the CDR3 DNA reads TGTGCCAGCGGGGCTCGAGAGACCCAGTACTTC.

V and J are TRBV21-1 and TRBJ2-7. TRBV21-1 represents a pseudogene. This CDR3 is 13 amino acids long. CDR3 in amino acids: CASSKTGPYEQYF. CDR3 bases: TGTGCCAGCAGCAAAACGGGGCCCTACGAGCAGTACTTC.

By proportion, this clonotype is medium-sized (0.01 to 0.1%). V is TRBV6-5 and J is TRBJ2-7, with D perhaps being TRBD1 or TRBD2 (7 bases each). Germline V gene lookup returns CDR1 MNHEY and CDR2 SVGAGI. This CDR3 has 14 amino acids. The V and J ends lost 3 bases and 7 bases respectively, with 16 bases between them. CDR3 sequence (DNA): TGTGCCAGCAGTTATAAGGCAGGGGGGGAAGAGCAGTACTTC. Translated: CASSYKAGGEEQYF.

In this sample, this clonotype turned up a few times. The chain recombines TRBV12-3 or TRBV12-4 with TRBJ1-3; D unresolved. The CDR3 is 12 residues long. Trimming removed 5 bases at V and 4 bases at J, with 6 bases between. The CDR3 sequence: CASSQQGNTIYF. For the CDR3, the DNA is TGTGCCAGCAGTCAACAAGGAAACACCATATATTTT.

Worth noting for this clonotype: This may be a read error, as it is one base from a much larger clone. This chain uses TRBV5-1 with TRBJ2-3; D not resolved. CDR1 is SGHRS and CDR2 is YFSETQ in the germline V gene. The CDR3 loop spans 14 amino acids. CDR3 coding DNA: TGCACCAGCAGCCCCGGGCAAGGGCCAGATACGCAGTATTTT. Translating it yields CTSSPGQGPDTQYF.

Concerning this clonotype itself: Just one base apart from a much larger clone, this may be a read error. This chain joins TRBV9 and TRBJ2-7, with 7 bases lining up with TRBD1. Germline V lookup: CDR1 SGDLS, CDR2 YYNGEE. The CDR3 contains 14 residues. The chain's CDR3 is CTSSADTGDYEQYF. In DNA form, the CDR3 reads TGTACCAGCAGCGCCGATACAGGGGACTACGAGCAGTACTTC.

This clonotype showed up just a few times. The chain is built from TRBV7-2 and TRBJ2-5; perhaps TRBD1 as D (7 bases). Trimming left V 0 bases short and J 4 bases short, with 15 bases between. The CDR3 covers 16 residues. The germline V gene encodes CDR1 SGHTA and CDR2 FQGNSA. The CDR3 loop is CASSLAMGQGGETQYF. In DNA form, the CDR3 reads TGTGCCAGCAGCTTAGCGATGGGGCAGGGGGGAGAGACCCAGTACTTC.

This clonotype was detected only a few times. This could be a read error, since a much larger clone is one nucleotide away. The chain employs TRBV7-2 and TRBJ2-7; no firm D call. The CDR3 length is 14 residues. Germline CDR1 is SGHTA and CDR2 is FQGNSA. Trimming took off 7 bases at V and 9 bases at J, with 22 bases between the two ends. This chain's CDR3 is CASTQTMSATGQYF. DNA for the CDR3: TGTGCCAGCACCCAGACCATGTCGGCAACGGGGCAGTACTTC.

As for this clonotype: It may be a read error: a sequence one base away is much more abundant. The V gene is TRBV5-1, the J gene TRBJ2-1, with D possibly being TRBD1 (5 bases). In germline, CDR1 is SGHRS, CDR2 YFSETQ. CDR3 length: 14 residues. The chain's CDR3 is CTSSATTVHNEQFF. The CDR3, as DNA: TGCACCAGCAGCGCAACGACAGTCCACAATGAGCAGTTCTTC.

This clonotype was recorded at least ten times. This chain connects TRBV10-3 to TRBJ2-7; D perhaps matches TRBD2 (6 bases). The CDR3 runs to 13 residues. Germline-derived CDR1 and CDR2 are ENHRY and SYGVKD. V was clipped by 7 bases and J by 7 bases, with 17 bases between them. This CDR3 is CAIKDTGAGEQYF. In DNA, the CDR3 is TGTGCCATCAAAGACACCGGGGCGGGGGAGCAGTACTTC.

This clonotype has ten or more counts. V is TRBV4-2 and J is TRBJ2-1; TRBD2 agrees at 10 bases. Germline V CDR1 and CDR2: LGHNA, YNFKEQ. The CDR3 totals 15 residues. J gave up 6 bases and V 4 bases, and 6 bases lay outside the gene matches. The CDR3 is CASSRGSGRANEQFF. The CDR3, as DNA: TGTGCCAGCAGCCGGGGAAGCGGGAGGGCCAATGAGCAGTTCTTC.

Comments on this clonotype: Possible read error: a much larger clone is one base away. The gene calls are TRBV9 and TRBJ1-4; 9 nucleotides align to TRBD1. Germline V gene sequence: CDR1 SGDLS, CDR2 YYNGEE. The CDR3 covers 15 residues. CDR3 region: CASSADRGTNEKPFF. The CDR3 nucleotides are TGTGCCAGCAGCGCGGACAGGGGCACTAATGAAAAACCGTTTTTT.